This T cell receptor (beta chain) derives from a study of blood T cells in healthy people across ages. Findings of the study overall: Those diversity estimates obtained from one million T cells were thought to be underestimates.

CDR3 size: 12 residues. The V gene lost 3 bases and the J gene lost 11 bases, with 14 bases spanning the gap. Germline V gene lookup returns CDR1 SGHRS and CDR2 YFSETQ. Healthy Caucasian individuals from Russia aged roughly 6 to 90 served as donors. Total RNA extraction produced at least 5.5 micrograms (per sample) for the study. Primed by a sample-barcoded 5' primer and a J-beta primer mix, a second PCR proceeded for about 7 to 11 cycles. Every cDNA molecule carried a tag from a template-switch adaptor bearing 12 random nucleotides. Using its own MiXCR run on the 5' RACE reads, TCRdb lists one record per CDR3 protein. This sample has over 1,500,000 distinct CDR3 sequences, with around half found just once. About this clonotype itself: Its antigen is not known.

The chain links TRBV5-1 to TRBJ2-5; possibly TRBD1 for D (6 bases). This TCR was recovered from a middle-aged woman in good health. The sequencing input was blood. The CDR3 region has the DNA TGCGCCAGCAGCTCTGAAAAGGGGGAGCAGTACTTC. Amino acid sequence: CASSSEKGEQYF. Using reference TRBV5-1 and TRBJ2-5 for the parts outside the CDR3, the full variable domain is KAGVTQTPRYLIKTRGQQVTLSCSPISGHRSVSWYQQTPGQGLQFLFEYFSETQRNKGNFPGRFSGRQFSNSRSEMNVSTLELGDSALYLCASSSEKGEQYFGPGTRLLVL.